This is a list of T cell receptor beta chains from one sample in a study of beta chain features in type 1 diabetes. Sequenced by immunoSEQ multiplex PCR; TCRdb stores in-frame clones only, minus some. The data hold about 40,000 clones, with roughly 50% observed a single time. Input material: stem cell memory CD4+ T cells from blood. The receptors shown here come from a woman younger than 45 in good health. CDR3s include the opening cysteine and the closing phenylalanine or tryptophan. The D gene is left open where the match is weak. A clone size is listed for some rows: how often the clone was seen (once, few, many), or a class if it is expanded.

CDR3 protein	CDR3 DNA	D gene	V gene	J gene	clone size
CSVGKAGGLYNEQFF	TGCAGCGTTGGGAAAGCGGGAGGCCTTTACAATGAGCAGTTCTTC	TRBD2	TRBV29-1	TRBJ2-1	few
CASSSSGAGGPGANVLTF	TGTGCCAGCAGTTCTTCCGGGGCAGGGGGTCCTGGGGCCAACGTCCTGACTTTC	TRBD1	TRBV28	TRBJ2-6	-
CASSPNGFEQFF	TGTGCCAGCAGTCCCAATGGCTTTGAGCAGTTCTTC	-	TRBV2	TRBJ2-1	few
CASSPPGGTDTQYF	TGTGCCAGCAGCCCACCCGGGGGAACAGATACGCAGTATTTT	-	TRBV7-9	TRBJ2-3	once
CASSRTGSAEKLFF	TGCGCCAGCAGCCGGACAGGGTCCGCTGAAAAACTGTTTTTT	TRBD1	TRBV4-3	TRBJ1-4	-
CASAAGTLSYEQYF	TGTGCCAGCGCAGCCGGGACACTCTCCTACGAGCAGTACTTC	-	TRBV18	TRBJ2-7	-
CAIRLGGDTEAFF	TGTGCCATCAGACTGGGGGGAGACACTGAAGCTTTCTTT	-	TRBV10-3	TRBJ1-1	-
CASSKLAGGFEQYF	TGTGCCAGCAGCAAACTAGCGGGAGGGTTCGAGCAGTACTTC	TRBD2	TRBV7-9	TRBJ2-7	-
CASSDGARETQYF	TGTGCCAGCAGCGACGGAGCGAGGGAGACCCAGTACTTC	-	TRBV5-6	TRBJ2-5	few
CASSPSWGLSNTEASF	TGTGCCAGCAGCCCCAGCTGGGGGCTTTCGAACACTGAAGCTTCCTTT	-	TRBV7-9	TRBJ1-1	-
CASSVGRFRETQYF	TGTGCCAGCAGCGTAGGGAGGTTTCGAGAGACCCAGTACTTC	-	TRBV9	TRBJ2-5	-
CASSSLGIGVNIQYF	TGTGCCAGCAGTTCCCTGGGAATCGGGGTAAACATTCAGTACTTC	-	TRBV28	TRBJ2-4	-
CASSRTPAGGYEQYF	TGTGCCAGCAGCCGGACCCCGGCGGGAGGGTACGAGCAGTACTTC	TRBD2	TRBV28	TRBJ2-7	few
CASSQDGMRAKNIQYF	TGTGCCAGCAGCCAAGATGGCATGCGGGCCAAAAACATTCAGTACTTC	-	TRBV4-2	TRBJ2-4	many
CASSPTPTRAPHNEQFF	TGTGCCAGCAGCCCCACCCCCACTAGGGCCCCCCACAATGAGCAGTTCTTC	-	TRBV7-9	TRBJ2-1	-
CASSEAQFSGNTIYF	TGTGCCAGCTCGGAAGCACAGTTCTCTGGAAACACCATATATTTT	-	TRBV18	TRBJ1-3	few
CASSQELGVALKNIQYF	TGCGCCAGCAGCCAAGAACTCGGCGTAGCACTCAAAAACATTCAGTACTTC	-	TRBV4-3	TRBJ2-4	-
CATSTAFYEQYF	TGTGCCACCTCGACAGCTTTCTACGAGCAGTACTTC	-	TRBV2	TRBJ2-7	-
CASSLIPGKPQHF	TGTGCCAGCAGCTTGATTCCAGGGAAGCCCCAGCATTTT	-	TRBV7-2	TRBJ1-5	few
CASPGLAKETQYF	TGTGCCAGTCCGGGACTAGCGAAAGAGACCCAGTACTTC	TRBD2	TRBV27	TRBJ2-5	once
CASSIGTSGGHEQYF	TGTGCCAGCAGCATCGGGACTAGCGGGGGCCACGAGCAGTACTTC	TRBD2	TRBV7-9	TRBJ2-7	few
CASSLAAGEQFF	TGTGCCAGCAGCTTAGCCGCGGGAGAGCAGTTCTTC	-	TRBV7-9	TRBJ2-1	-
CASSLGTSVTTDTQYF	TGTGCCAGCAGCCTTGGGACTAGCGTTACGACAGATACGCAGTATTTT	TRBD2	TRBV7-3	TRBJ2-3	-
CASSRTSGTGNEQFF	TGCGCCAGCAGCCGGACTAGCGGGACTGGCAATGAGCAGTTCTTC	TRBD2	TRBV5-4	TRBJ2-1	-
CAISERTGGDEQYF	TGTGCCATCAGTGAAAGGACAGGGGGCGATGAGCAGTACTTC	TRBD1	TRBV10-3	TRBJ2-7	-
CASRAPGQGNYEQYF	TGTGCCAGCAGGGCACCGGGACAGGGAAACTACGAGCAGTACTTC	TRBD1	TRBV27	TRBJ2-7	few
CASSASTGPNYEQYF	TGTGCCAGCAGTGCATCTACAGGACCAAACTACGAGCAGTACTTC	-	TRBV6-5	TRBJ2-7	once
CASSLVPSGSVDEQFF	TGTGCTAGCAGCTTAGTCCCTAGCGGGAGTGTAGATGAGCAGTTCTTC	TRBD2	TRBV7-7	TRBJ2-1	-
CASSLGGLTYNEQFF	TGTGCCAGCAGCTTGGGGGGGCTCACCTACAATGAGCAGTTCTTC	-	TRBV11-3	TRBJ2-1	-
CASLRLAEGTDTQYF	TGTGCCAGCCTCCGTTTAGCGGAGGGCACAGATACGCAGTATTTT	-	TRBV5-6	TRBJ2-3	few
CASSLAGPNTGELFF	TGCGCCAGCAGCTTAGCTGGGCCGAACACCGGGGAGCTGTTTTTT	-	TRBV5-1	TRBJ2-2	few
CASSYGQGFYEQYF	TGTGCCAGCAGCTATGGCCAGGGCTTCTACGAGCAGTACTTC	-	TRBV7-9	TRBJ2-7	-
CSGRTSGSWETQYF	TGCAGCGGCAGGACTAGCGGGAGCTGGGAGACCCAGTACTTC	TRBD2	TRBV29-1	TRBJ2-5	few
CASSQDRGPGNLGGAYGYTF	TGCGCCAGCAGCCAAGACCGGGGCCCAGGGAATCTCGGCGGGGCTTATGGCTACACCTTC	-	TRBV4-3	TRBJ1-2	-
CASSLTSIRQYRTGQETQYF	TGTGCCAGCAGCTTAACGAGCATCAGGCAGTACAGAACCGGACAAGAGACCCAGTACTTC	-	TRBV7-3	TRBJ2-5	-
CASSLGRQETQYF	TGTGCCAGCAGCTTAGGGCGGCAAGAGACCCAGTACTTC	-	TRBV7-2	TRBJ2-5	few
CASSLASYTDTQYF	TGTGCCAGCAGCTTAGCGTCGTACACAGATACGCAGTATTTT	-	TRBV7-9	TRBJ2-3	few
CASSYSGTAYNEQFF	TGTGCCAGCAGCTATAGCGGGACGGCCTACAATGAGCAGTTCTTC	TRBD2	TRBV5-4	TRBJ2-1	once
CASSPRGGGTGADTQYF	TGTGCCAGCTCACCTAGAGGTGGCGGGACGGGGGCAGATACGCAGTATTTT	-	TRBV18	TRBJ2-3	-
CASSLATRAYEQYF	TGCGCCAGCAGCTTGGCAACCAGGGCTTACGAGCAGTACTTC	-	TRBV5-1	TRBJ2-7	-
CASSVPGLAGEDEEFF	TGTGCCAGCAGTGTCCCGGGACTAGCGGGAGAAGATGAGGAGTTCTTC	TRBD2	TRBV28	TRBJ2-1	-